A single sample is the source of the 25 T cell receptor beta chains below, sequenced in a study of OX40 agonist ivuxolimab in advanced cancers. The method was immunoSEQ multiplex PCR; TCRdb's version includes in-frame clones alone and lacks a portion of them. The repertoire includes 55,000 to 75,000 clones, nearly 95% of them detected once, and roughly 25% sits in the top ten. The sample in question was CD4+ or CD8+ T cells sorted from blood, obtained in a trial of the OX40 agonist ivuxolimab. These receptors originate from an adult with an advanced solid tumor such as melanoma, head and neck, liver or kidney cancer.

The V call is TRBV27, the J call TRBJ2-7; TRBD2 agrees at 7 bases. CDR3 size: 15 residues. Trimming took 7 bases from V and 5 from J; bases not matched to a gene: 14. CDR1 and CDR2 from the germline V gene are MNHEY and SMNVEV (reference sequence). CDR3 sequence: CASNPQSPAGNEQYF. The CDR3 nucleotides are TGTGCCAGCAACCCTCAGAGCCCAGCGGGAAACGAGCAGTACTTC.

This chain uses TRBV9 with TRBJ2-1; the D gene is possibly TRBD2 (6 bases). V lost 3 bases, J lost 4 bases, and 14 bases lay in between. The CDR3 runs 15 residues. Germline V gene data show CDR1 as SGDLS and CDR2 as YYNGEE. CDR3 bases: TGTGCCAGCAGCGCCTGGGAGGCCTCATACAATGAGCAGTTCTTC. Translated: CASSAWEASYNEQFF.

CDR3 DNA sequence: TGTGCCAGCAGCTTAGTGTCGCCCAATGAGCAGTTCTTC. Encoded protein: CASSLVSPNEQFF. The V and J genes are TRBV7-9 and TRBJ2-1; the D is unclear. Germline values: CDR1 SEHNR, CDR2 FQNEAQ (reference sequence). There are 13 residues in the CDR3. V dropped 1 base and J dropped 6 bases, with 7 bases sitting between them.

This rearrangement joins TRBV7-9 to TRBJ2-3; a weak D match, TRBD1 (6 bases). Trimming stripped 0 bases from V and 3 bases from J, with 13 bases between. This CDR3 region has 16 residues. Germline V gene sequence: CDR1 SEHNR, CDR2 FQNEAQ (reference sequence). As DNA, the CDR3 is TGTGCCAGCAGCTTAGCCGAAGGGGGAGTGACAGATACGCAGTATTTT. Amino acid sequence: CASSLAEGGVTDTQYF. Full variable domain (rest looked up from reference TRBV7-9 and TRBJ2-3): DTGVSQNPRHKITKRGQNVTFRCDPISEHNRLYWYRQTLGQGPEFLTYFQNEAQLEKSRLLSDRFSAERPKGSFSTLEIQRTEQGDSAMYLCASSLAEGGVTDTQYFGPGTRLTVL.

The chain recombines TRBV11-2 with TRBJ2-5; D not certain. The last part of the DNA fits TRBJ2-7 better; the J call may be wrong. Germline CDR1 and CDR2: SGHAT and FQNNGV. There are 15 residues in the CDR3. CDR3 sequence: CASSLGSQPSYEQYF. The CDR3 region has the DNA TGTGCCAGCAGCTTAGGCAGCCAACCCTCCTACGAGCAGTACTTC.

The rearrangement links TRBV11-2 to TRBJ2-5; 8 positions match TRBD2. This CDR3 region has 14 residues. Germline V lookup: CDR1 SGHAT, CDR2 FQNNGV. V shed 4 bases and J 4 bases; nucleotides not matched to a gene: 5. The CDR3 DNA follows: TGTGCCAGCAGCTCGACTAGCGAATCAGAGACCCAGTACTTC. Protein product: CASSSTSESETQYF.

The V gene is TRBV19, the J gene TRBJ2-7; 10 nucleotides match TRBD1. V shed 1 base and J 7 bases; nucleotides not matched to a gene: 4. Germline loops: CDR1 LNHDA, CDR2 SQIVND (reference sequence). The CDR3 spans 14 residues. The CDR3 sequence: CASSIGQGAWEQYF. DNA for the CDR3: TGTGCCAGTAGTATAGGACAGGGGGCTTGGGAGCAGTACTTC.

The V and J genes are TRBV5-1 and TRBJ2-7; D call uncertain. Germline V gene lookup returns CDR1 SGHRS and CDR2 YFSETQ. V was cut by 3 bases and J by 3 bases, with 13 bases left in between. The CDR3 loop spans 14 amino acids. CDR3 residues: CASSSGSYIYEQYF. The DNA of the CDR3 is TGCGCCAGCAGCTCCGGGTCCTATATCTACGAGCAGTACTTC.

The V and J genes are TRBV5-4 and TRBJ2-7; TRBD2 matches at 8 bases. V shed 0 bases and J 7 bases; nucleotides not matched to a gene: 9. CDR1 and CDR2 (germline): SGHNT, YYREEE (reference sequence). This CDR3 comprises 15 residues. The CDR3, as DNA: TGTGCCAGCAGCTTGGGGCCTAGCGGGCGGTTTGAGCAGTACTTC. Translation: CASSLGPSGRFEQYF.

The rearrangement joins TRBV5-4 to TRBJ1-2; no clear D. Per germline, CDR1 SGHNT and CDR2 YYREEE (reference sequence). The CDR3 is 15 residues long. Trimming cost V 4 bases and J 6 bases, with 19 bases left between them. This CDR3 reads CASSDAGPLGNGYTF. CDR3 bases: TGTGCCAGCAGCGATGCCGGGCCCCTCGGCAATGGCTACACCTTC.

This sequence joins TRBV7-8 and TRBJ2-7, with a tentative D call TRBD2 (6 bases). This CDR3 spans 14 amino acids. CDR1 and CDR2 from the germline V gene are SGHVS and FQNEAQ. Trimming cost V 5 bases and J 5 bases, with 16 bases left between them. The CDR3 bases are TGTGCCAGCAGCCCAGCTAGCGACGGGAACGAGCAGTACTTC. It yields the protein CASSPASDGNEQYF.

This chain links TRBV30 with TRBJ2-7; 9 positions agree with TRBD1. J was trimmed by 3 bases and V by 5 bases; bases with no gene match: 5. From germline, CDR1 is GTSNPN and CDR2 SVGIG (reference sequence). The CDR3 has 13 residues. The CDR3 protein is CAWSPGQGYEQYF. CDR3 DNA sequence: TGTGCCTGGTCCCCGGGACAGGGCTACGAGCAGTACTTC.

The chain is built from TRBV9 and TRBJ1-4, with TRBD1 matching over 10 bases. Germline V lookup: CDR1 SGDLS, CDR2 YYNGEE. The V segment lost 3 bases and the J segment 0 bases; nucleotides outside the gene matches: 2. This CDR3 has 16 amino acids. CDR3 sequence: CASSGGQGATNEKLFF. The CDR3 bases are TGTGCCAGCAGCGGTGGACAGGGGGCAACTAATGAAAAACTGTTTTTT.

The rearrangement uses TRBV27 and TRBJ2-7; 7 bases are shared with TRBD2. Trimming removed 8 bases from V and 3 bases from J; junction bases left unmatched: 7. Germline CDR1 is MNHEY and CDR2 is SMNVEV (reference sequence). The CDR3 consists of 13 residues. CDR3 in amino acids: CASSAGPNYEQYF. The CDR3 region has the DNA TGTGCCAGCTCAGCGGGACCTAACTACGAGCAGTACTTC.

The gene calls are TRBV28 and TRBJ2-5, with D perhaps matching TRBD1 or TRBD2 (5 bases each). The CDR3 length is 13 residues. The germline V gene has CDR1 MDHEN and CDR2 SYDVKM. With 11 bases removed from V and 4 bases from J, the gap between germline ends came to 17 bases. The DNA for the CDR3 is TGTGCCTCGGTTGGGGGAATGAGAGAGACCCAGTACTTC. Its protein is CASVGGMRETQYF. Complete variable domain (other parts from reference TRBV28 and TRBJ2-5): DVKVTQSSRYLVKRTGEKVFLECVQDMDHENMFWYRQDPGLGLRLIYFSYDVKMKEKGDIPEGYSVSREKKERFSLILESASTNQTSMYLCASVGGMRETQYFGPGTRLLVL.

The rearrangement uses TRBV6-6 and TRBJ2-2, with D perhaps assigned TRBD1 or TRBD2 (6 bases each). The V end lost 7 bases, the J end lost 7 bases, and 13 bases lay between the germline ends. The CDR3 totals 13 residues. Germline loops: CDR1 MNHNY, CDR2 SVGAGI (reference sequence). CDR3 nucleotide sequence: TGTGCCAGCAACCTGGGGGGCGGCGGGGAGCTGTTTTTT. It codes for CASNLGGGGELFF.

V is TRBV6-5 and J is TRBJ2-7, with D perhaps TRBD1 (6 bases). The CDR3 consists of 14 residues. Germline loops: CDR1 MNHEY, CDR2 SVGAGI. The V gene lost 2 bases and the J gene lost 3 bases, with 11 bases spanning the gap. CDR3 sequence reads: CASSYTPGVYEQYF. In DNA, the CDR3 is TGTGCCAGCAGTTACACACCAGGGGTCTACGAGCAGTACTTC.

The chain is built from TRBV9 and TRBJ2-1, with 7 bases identical to TRBD1. CDR1 and CDR2 (germline): SGDLS, YYNGEE. The length of the CDR3 is 14 residues. J was trimmed by 7 bases and V by 5 bases; bases with no gene match: 9. The CDR3, as DNA: TGTGCCAGCAGTCCCTTGACAGGGAGTAATGAGCAGTTCTTC. It specifies CASSPLTGSNEQFF.

This clone was recorded once. The gene calls are TRBV28 and TRBJ2-2; 9 bases match TRBD2. This CDR3 region has 17 residues. Germline assignment: CDR1 MDHEN and CDR2 SYDVKM. Unmatched junction bases numbered 11, after V lost 2 bases and J lost 7 bases. The DNA for the CDR3 is TGTGCCAGCAGTTTAAGGGGAGTAGCGGGAGTTGACGGGGAGCTGTTTTTT. Translated, it gives CASSLRGVAGVDGELFF.

This clone was seen only a few times. The V and J genes are TRBV13 and TRBJ2-7; no clear D. This CDR3 contains 14 residues. The germline V gene encodes CDR1 PRHDT and CDR2 FYEKMQ (reference sequence). V was clipped by 0 bases and J by 3 bases, with 9 bases between them. CDR3 protein: CASSLGGPYYEQYF. The CDR3 coding sequence is TGTGCCAGCAGCTTAGGGGGCCCCTACTACGAGCAGTACTTC. The variable domain in full, completed from reference TRBV13 and TRBJ2-7, reads AAGVIQSPRHLIKEKRETATLKCYPIPRHDTVYWYQQGPGQDPQFLISFYEKMQSDKGSIPDRFSAQQFSDYHSELNMSSLELGDSALYFCASSLGGPYYEQYFGPGTRLTVT.

V and J are TRBV11-2 and TRBJ2-1; D is perhaps TRBD2 (6 bases). Germline-derived CDR1 and CDR2 are SGHAT and FQNNGV. The length of the CDR3 is 13 residues. Deletions cut 5 bases from V and 10 bases from J, with 15 bases between. The chain's CDR3 is CASSPPGTVEQFF. For the CDR3, the DNA is TGTGCCAGCAGCCCCCCGGGGACTGTGGAGCAGTTCTTC.

The chain is built from TRBV11-2 and TRBJ2-1; 8 bases map to TRBD2. With V trimmed by 4 bases and J by 3 bases, 5 bases remained unmatched. From germline, CDR1 is SGHAT and CDR2 FQNNGV. The CDR3 is made up of 15 amino acids. The CDR3 DNA is TGTGCCAGCAGCTCCGGACTAGCAGACTACAATGAGCAGTTCTTC. Encoded protein: CASSSGLADYNEQFF.

This clone was observed a single time. The V call is TRBV15, the J call TRBJ2-5; 7 bases agree with TRBD2. Germline CDR1 reads LNHNV; CDR2 reads YYDKDF (reference sequence). V was clipped by 3 bases and J by 5 bases; unmatched bases: 9. This CDR3 is built from 15 residues. The CDR3 bases are TGTGCCACCAGCAGGTCGCGGGAGCTTGCGGAGACCCAGTACTTC. It specifies CATSRSRELAETQYF.

The rearrangement links TRBV6-5 to TRBJ1-2, with D tentatively TRBD1 (6 bases). V lost 0 bases and J lost 10, with 9 bases in between. Germline-derived CDR1 and CDR2 are MNHEY and SVGAGI. The CDR3 runs to 12 residues. CDR3 sequence: CASSYSPGAYTF. The CDR3 DNA follows: TGTGCCAGCAGTTACTCTCCAGGGGCCTACACCTTC.

The V gene is TRBV28, the J gene TRBJ2-2, with a possible D match to TRBD1 (5 bases). Trimming stripped 6 bases from V and 0 bases from J, with 11 bases between. The CDR3 has 15 amino acids. Germline loops: CDR1 MDHEN, CDR2 SYDVKM. CDR3: CASSHQTANTGELFF. The CDR3 DNA follows: TGTGCCAGCAGCCATCAGACAGCGAACACCGGGGAGCTGTTTTTT.